This T cell receptor (beta chain) was sequenced during a study of T-cell reconstitution after alpha-beta-depleted transplantation in children. Regarding the study as a whole: By one year post-transplant, T-cell counts and diversity largely arose from T cells that were newly produced. High day-60 TCRbeta diversity in some patients came from surviving recipient T cells and thymic progenitors. About two months after transplant, alpha-beta T cells reportedly came from several hundred expanded graft clones.

Construction of the TCRbeta library involved unique molecular identifiers. One entry per CDR3 protein results from TCRdb running MiXCR on the PCR reads. The sample contains 95,000 to 120,000 distinct CDR3 sequences, 5% to 8% of which appear only once. This clonotype was counted many times. No antigen is known for it. CDR1 is MDHEN, CDR2 SYDVKM, per germline. This CDR3 is 14 amino acids long. Trimming removed 3 bases from V and 5 bases from J; junction bases left unmatched: 6. The clonotype was recovered from a male patient between 2 and 15 years old who had a stem cell transplant for acute lymphoblastic leukemia, so the T cells may come from the graft donor. The specimen was PBMCs, mostly from graft donor cells, collected 360 days after TCRalphabeta/CD19-depleted stem cell transplant. V and J are TRBV28 and TRBJ2-7, with 8 nucleotides matching TRBD1. CDR3 nucleotides: TGTGCCAGCAGTTTGCAGGGGGCGCTGGACGAGCAGTACTTC. Protein sequence: CASSLQGALDEQYF.